This TCR beta chain was identified in a study of cytomegalovirus exposure and HLA in healthy donors. PCR was performed using 60 Vbeta and 13 Jbeta primers. TCRdb keeps only in-frame clones here, not all; method: immunoSEQ multiplex PCR. The sample consists of around 120,000 clones, roughly 72% of them appearing once. The study's findings and limits: Later analysis identified a missense DCLRE1C variant that was linked to TCR beta V- and J-gene trimming. Equally common other TCR beta chains were less clonally expanded than HLA-associated ones, a later analysis found. What was likely a sequencing artifact was a cluster of highly shared sequence variants. Overall, roughly 170 TCR beta chains were annotated as cytomegalovirus-associated.

This clone turned up a few times. What it recognizes is unknown. The CDR3 has 18 residues. Germline V CDR1 and CDR2: SGHTA, FQGNSA. V lost 4 bases, J lost 0 bases, and 7 bases stayed unmatched. The chain couples TRBV7-2 to TRBJ2-7; TRBD2 agrees at 15 bases. The receptor comes from a woman between 50 and 59 years old in good health and CMV-seropositive. Specimen: PBMCs. CDR3 sequence: CASSYGTSGRRLSYEQYF. Written as DNA, the CDR3 is TGTGCCAGCAGCTACGGGACTAGCGGGAGGCGCCTCTCCTACGAGCAGTACTTC.